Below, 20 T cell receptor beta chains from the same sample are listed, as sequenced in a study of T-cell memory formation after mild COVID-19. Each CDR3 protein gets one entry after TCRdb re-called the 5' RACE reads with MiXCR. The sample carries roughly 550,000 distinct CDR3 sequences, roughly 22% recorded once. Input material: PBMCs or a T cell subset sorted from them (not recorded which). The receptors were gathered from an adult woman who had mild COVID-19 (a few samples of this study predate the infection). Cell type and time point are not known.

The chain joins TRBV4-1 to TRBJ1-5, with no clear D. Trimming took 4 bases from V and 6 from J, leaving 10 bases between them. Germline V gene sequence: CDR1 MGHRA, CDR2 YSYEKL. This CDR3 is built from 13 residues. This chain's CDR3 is CASSPRTPQPQHF. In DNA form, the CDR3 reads TGCGCCAGCAGCCCCAGGACCCCTCAGCCCCAGCATTTT.

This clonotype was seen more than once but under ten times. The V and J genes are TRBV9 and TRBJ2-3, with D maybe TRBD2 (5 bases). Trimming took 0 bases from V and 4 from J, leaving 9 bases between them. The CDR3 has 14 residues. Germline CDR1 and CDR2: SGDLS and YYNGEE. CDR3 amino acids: CASSVGRTSDTQYF. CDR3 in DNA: TGTGCCAGCAGCGTAGGAAGGACTTCAGATACGCAGTATTTT.

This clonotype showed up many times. CDR3 protein: CSGRTTDTQYF. In nucleotides, the CDR3 is TGCAGTGGCCGGACCACAGATACGCAGTATTTT. V is TRBV20-1 and J is TRBJ2-3; D gene ambiguous. V lost 7 bases to trimming and J lost 2 bases, with 7 bases between them. The CDR3 has 11 amino acids. Germline CDR1 is DFQATT and CDR2 is SNEGSKA (reference sequence).

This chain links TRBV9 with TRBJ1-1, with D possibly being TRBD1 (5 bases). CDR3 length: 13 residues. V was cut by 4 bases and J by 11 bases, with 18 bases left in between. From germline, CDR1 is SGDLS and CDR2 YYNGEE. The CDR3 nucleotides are TGTGCCAGCAGCCCGTCCGGGACCGCCGTCGCTTTCTTT. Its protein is CASSPSGTAVAFF. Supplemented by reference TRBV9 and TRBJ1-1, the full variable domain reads DSGVTQTPKHLITATGQRVTLRCSPRSGDLSVYWYQQSLDQGLQFLIQYYNGEERAKGNILERFSAQQFPDLHSELNLSSLELGDSALYFCASSPSGTAVAFFGQGTRLTVV.

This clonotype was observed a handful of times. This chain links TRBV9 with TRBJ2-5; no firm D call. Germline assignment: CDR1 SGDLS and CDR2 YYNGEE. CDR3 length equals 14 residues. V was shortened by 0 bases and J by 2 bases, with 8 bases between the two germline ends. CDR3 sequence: CASSVEEGQETQYF. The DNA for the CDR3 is TGTGCCAGCAGCGTAGAAGAAGGACAAGAGACCCAGTACTTC.

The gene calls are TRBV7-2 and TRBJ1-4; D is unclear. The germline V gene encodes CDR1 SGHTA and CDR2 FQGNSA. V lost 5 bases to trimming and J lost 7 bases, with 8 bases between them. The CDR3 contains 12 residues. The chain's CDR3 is CASSAWSEKLFF. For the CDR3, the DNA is TGTGCCAGCAGCGCGTGGAGTGAAAAACTGTTTTTT.

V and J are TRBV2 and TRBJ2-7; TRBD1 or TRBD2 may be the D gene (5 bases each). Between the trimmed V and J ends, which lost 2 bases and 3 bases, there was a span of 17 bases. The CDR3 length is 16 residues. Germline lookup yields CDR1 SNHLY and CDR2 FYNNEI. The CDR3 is CASSERRGTGYYEQYF. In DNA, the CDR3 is TGTGCCAGCAGTGAAAGGCGAGGGACGGGGTACTACGAGCAGTACTTC. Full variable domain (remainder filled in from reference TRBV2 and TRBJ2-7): EPEVTQTPSHQVTQMGQEVILRCVPISNHLYFYWYRQILGQKVEFLVSFYNNEISEKSEIFDDQFSVERPDGSNFTLKIRSTKLEDSAMYFCASSERRGTGYYEQYFGPGTRLTVT.

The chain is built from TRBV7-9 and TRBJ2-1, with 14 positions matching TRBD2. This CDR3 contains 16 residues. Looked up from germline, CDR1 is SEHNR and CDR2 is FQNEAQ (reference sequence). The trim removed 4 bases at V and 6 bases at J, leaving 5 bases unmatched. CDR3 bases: TGTGCCAGCAGCTCGGGACTAGCGGGAGCAGGCAATGAGCAGTTCTTC. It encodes CASSSGLAGAGNEQFF. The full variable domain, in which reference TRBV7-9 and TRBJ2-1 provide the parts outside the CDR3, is DTGVSQNPRHKITKRGQNVTFRCDPISEHNRLYWYRQTLGQGPEFLTYFQNEAQLEKSRLLSDRFSAERPKGSFSTLEIQRTEQGDSAMYLCASSSGLAGAGNEQFFGPGTRLTVL.

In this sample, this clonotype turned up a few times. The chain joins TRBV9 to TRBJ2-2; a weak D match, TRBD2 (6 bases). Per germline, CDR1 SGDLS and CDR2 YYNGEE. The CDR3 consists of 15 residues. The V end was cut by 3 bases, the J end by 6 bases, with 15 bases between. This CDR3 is CASSASGGKAGELFF. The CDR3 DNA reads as TGTGCCAGCAGCGCGAGTGGGGGGAAGGCCGGGGAGCTGTTTTTT.

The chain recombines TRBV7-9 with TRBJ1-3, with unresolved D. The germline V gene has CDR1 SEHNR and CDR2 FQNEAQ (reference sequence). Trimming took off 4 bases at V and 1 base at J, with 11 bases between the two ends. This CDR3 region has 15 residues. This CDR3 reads CASSYRAGSGNTIYF. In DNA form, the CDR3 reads TGTGCCAGCAGCTACCGAGCGGGGTCTGGAAACACCATATATTTT.

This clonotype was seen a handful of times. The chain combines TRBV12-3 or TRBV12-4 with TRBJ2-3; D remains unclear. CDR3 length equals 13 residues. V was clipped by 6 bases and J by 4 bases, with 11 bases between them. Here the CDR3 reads CASSRAAPDTQYF. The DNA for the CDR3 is TGTGCCAGCAGCCGGGCAGCTCCAGATACGCAGTATTTT.

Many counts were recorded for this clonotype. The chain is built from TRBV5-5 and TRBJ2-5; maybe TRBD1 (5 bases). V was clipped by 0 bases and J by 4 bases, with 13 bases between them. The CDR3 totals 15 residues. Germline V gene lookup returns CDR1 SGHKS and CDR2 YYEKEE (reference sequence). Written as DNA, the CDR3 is TGTGCCAGCAGCTTGGTGGGGCCACCCCGAGAGACCCAGTACTTC. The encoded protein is CASSLVGPPRETQYF.

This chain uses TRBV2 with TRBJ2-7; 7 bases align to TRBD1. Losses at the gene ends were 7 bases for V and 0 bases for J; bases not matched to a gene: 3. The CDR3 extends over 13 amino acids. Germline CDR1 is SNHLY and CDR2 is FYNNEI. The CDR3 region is CASMGTDSYEQYF. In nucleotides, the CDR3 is TGTGCCAGCATGGGGACAGACTCCTACGAGCAGTACTTC.

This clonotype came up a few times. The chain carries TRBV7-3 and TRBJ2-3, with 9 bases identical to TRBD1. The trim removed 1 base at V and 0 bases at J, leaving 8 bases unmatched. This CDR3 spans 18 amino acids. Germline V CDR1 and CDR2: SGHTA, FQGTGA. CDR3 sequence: CASSLISSGTGSTDTQYF. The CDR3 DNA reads TGTGCCAGCAGCTTAATTTCCTCCGGGACAGGGAGCACAGATACGCAGTATTTT.

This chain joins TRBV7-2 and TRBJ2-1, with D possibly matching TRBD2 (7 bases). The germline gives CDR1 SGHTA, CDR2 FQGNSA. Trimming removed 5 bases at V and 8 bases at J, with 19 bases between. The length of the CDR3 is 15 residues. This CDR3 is CASSLGGGGRDEQFF. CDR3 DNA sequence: TGTGCCAGCAGCCTAGGAGGAGGGGGGAGGGATGAGCAGTTCTTC.

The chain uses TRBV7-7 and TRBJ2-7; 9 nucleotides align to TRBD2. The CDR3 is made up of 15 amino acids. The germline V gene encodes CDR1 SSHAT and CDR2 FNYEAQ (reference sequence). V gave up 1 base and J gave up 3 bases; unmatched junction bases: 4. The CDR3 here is CASSLGSGGVYEQYF. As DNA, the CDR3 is TGTGCCAGCAGCTTAGGTAGCGGGGGAGTCTACGAGCAGTACTTC.

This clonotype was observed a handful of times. CDR3 protein: CASSIASGWAEAFF. Written as DNA, the CDR3 is TGTGCCAGTAGTATAGCGTCGGGATGGGCTGAAGCTTTCTTT. The genes are TRBV19 and TRBJ1-1; D is unresolved. The germline V and J ends were trimmed by 1 base and 6 bases, with 12 bases remaining between them. The CDR3 length is 14 residues. CDR1 and CDR2 (germline): LNHDA, SQIVND (reference sequence).

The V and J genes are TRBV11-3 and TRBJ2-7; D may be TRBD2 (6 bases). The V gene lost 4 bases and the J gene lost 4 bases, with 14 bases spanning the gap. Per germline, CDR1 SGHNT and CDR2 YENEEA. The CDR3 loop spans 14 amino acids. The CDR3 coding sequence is TGTGCCAGCAGCTCATTGGAGGGATCGTACGAGCAGTACTTC. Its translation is CASSSLEGSYEQYF.

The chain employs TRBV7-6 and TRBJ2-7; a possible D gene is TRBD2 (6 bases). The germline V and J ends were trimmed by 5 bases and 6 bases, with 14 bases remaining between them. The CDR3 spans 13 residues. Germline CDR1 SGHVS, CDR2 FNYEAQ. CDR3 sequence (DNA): TGTGCCAGCAGCCCCCAACTAGCCAGCGAGCAGTACTTC. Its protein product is CASSPQLASEQYF.

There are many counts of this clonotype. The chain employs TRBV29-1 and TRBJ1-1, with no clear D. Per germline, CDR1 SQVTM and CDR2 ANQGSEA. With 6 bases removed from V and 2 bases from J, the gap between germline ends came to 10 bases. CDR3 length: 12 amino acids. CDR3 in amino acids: CSVLGGNTEAFF. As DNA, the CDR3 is TGCAGCGTCTTGGGCGGCAACACTGAAGCTTTCTTT.